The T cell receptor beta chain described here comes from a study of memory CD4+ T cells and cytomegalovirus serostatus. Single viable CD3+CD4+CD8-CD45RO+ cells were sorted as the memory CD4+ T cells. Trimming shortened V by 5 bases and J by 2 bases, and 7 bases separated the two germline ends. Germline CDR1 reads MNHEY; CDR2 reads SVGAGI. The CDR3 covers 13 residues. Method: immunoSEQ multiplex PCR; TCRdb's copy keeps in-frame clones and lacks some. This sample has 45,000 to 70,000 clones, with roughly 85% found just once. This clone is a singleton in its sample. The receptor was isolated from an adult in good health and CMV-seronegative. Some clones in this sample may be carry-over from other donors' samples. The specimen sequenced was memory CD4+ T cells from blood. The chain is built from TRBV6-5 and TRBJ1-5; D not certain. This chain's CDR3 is CASSTMGNQPQHF. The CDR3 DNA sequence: TGTGCCAGCAGTACCATGGGCAATCAGCCCCAGCATTTT.